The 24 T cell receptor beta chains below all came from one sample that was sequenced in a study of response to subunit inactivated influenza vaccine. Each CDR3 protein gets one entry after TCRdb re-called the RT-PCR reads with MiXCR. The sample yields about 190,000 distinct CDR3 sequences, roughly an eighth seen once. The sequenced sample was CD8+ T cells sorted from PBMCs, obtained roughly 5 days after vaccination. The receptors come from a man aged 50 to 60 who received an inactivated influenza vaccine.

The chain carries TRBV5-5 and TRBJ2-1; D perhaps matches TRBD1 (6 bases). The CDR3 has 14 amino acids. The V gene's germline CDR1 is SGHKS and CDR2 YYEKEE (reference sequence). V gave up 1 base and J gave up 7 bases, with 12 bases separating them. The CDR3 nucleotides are TGTGCCAGCAGCTTGTTTCGGACAGATAATGAGCAGTTCTTC. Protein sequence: CASSLFRTDNEQFF.

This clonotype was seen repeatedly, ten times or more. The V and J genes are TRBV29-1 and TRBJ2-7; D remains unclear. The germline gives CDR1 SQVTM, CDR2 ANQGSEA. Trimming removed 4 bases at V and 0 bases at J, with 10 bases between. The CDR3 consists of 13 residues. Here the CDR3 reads CSVGGGSSYEQYF. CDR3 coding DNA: TGCAGCGTTGGTGGTGGAAGCTCCTACGAGCAGTACTTC.

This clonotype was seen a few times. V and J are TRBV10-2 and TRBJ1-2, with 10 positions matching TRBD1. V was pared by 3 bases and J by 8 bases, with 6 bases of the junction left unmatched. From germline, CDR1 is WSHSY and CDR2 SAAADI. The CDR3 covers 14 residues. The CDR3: CASSDVGTGDGYTF. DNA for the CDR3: TGCGCCAGCAGTGACGTCGGGACAGGGGACGGCTACACCTTC.

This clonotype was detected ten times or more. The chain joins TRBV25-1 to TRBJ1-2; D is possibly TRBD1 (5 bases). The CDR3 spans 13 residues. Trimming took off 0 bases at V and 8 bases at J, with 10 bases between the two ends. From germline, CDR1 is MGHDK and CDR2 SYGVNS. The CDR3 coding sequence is TGTGCCAGCAGTGAATACGAGGGGCCCGGCTACACCTTC. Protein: CASSEYEGPGYTF.

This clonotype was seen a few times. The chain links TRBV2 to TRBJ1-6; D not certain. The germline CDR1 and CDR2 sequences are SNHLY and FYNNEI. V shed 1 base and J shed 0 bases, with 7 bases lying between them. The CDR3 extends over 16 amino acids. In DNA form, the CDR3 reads TGTGCCAGCAGTGAAGAAGCCAGCTCCTATAATTCACCCCTCCACTTT. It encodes CASSEEASSYNSPLHF.

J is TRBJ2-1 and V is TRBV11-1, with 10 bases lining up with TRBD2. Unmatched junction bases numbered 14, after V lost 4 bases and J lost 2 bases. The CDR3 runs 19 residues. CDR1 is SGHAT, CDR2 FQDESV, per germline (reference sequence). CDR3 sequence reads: CASSSYSGRAILTYNEQFF. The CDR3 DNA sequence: TGTGCCAGCAGCTCATACAGCGGGAGGGCTATTTTAACCTACAATGAGCAGTTCTTC.

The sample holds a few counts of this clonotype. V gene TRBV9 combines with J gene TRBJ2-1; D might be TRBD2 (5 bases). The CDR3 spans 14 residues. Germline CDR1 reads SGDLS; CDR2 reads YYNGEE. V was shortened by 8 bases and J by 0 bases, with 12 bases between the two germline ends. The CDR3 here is CASQQGSSYNEQFF. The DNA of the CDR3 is TGTGCCAGTCAACAAGGGAGCTCCTACAATGAGCAGTTCTTC.

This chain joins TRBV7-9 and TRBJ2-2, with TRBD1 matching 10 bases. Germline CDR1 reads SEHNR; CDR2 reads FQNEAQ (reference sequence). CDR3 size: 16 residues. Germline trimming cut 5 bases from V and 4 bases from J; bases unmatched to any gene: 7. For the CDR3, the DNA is TGTGCCAGCAGCCCACGACAGGGGGCGGGCACCGGGGAGCTGTTTTTT. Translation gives CASSPRQGAGTGELFF.

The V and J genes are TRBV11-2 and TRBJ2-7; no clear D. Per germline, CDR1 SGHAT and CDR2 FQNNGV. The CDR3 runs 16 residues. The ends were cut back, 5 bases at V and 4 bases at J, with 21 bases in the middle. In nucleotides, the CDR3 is TGTGCCAGCAGCGGTCCTGTTCCGGAGCGAGGTTACGAGCAGTACTTC. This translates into CASSGPVPERGYEQYF.

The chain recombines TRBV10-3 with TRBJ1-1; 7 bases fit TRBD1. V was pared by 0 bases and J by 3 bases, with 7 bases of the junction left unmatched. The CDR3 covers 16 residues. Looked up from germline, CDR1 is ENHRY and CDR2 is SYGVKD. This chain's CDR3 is CAISESSGGSYTEAFF. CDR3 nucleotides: TGTGCCATCAGTGAGTCATCAGGGGGTTCATACACTGAAGCTTTCTTT.

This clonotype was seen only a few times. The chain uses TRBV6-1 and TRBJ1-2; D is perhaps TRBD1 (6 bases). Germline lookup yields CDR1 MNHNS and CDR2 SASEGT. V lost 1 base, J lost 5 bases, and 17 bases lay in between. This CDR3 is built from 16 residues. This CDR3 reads CASSEGYFGGRYGYTF. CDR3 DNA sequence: TGTGCCAGCAGTGAAGGTTATTTTGGGGGGCGTTATGGCTACACCTTC.

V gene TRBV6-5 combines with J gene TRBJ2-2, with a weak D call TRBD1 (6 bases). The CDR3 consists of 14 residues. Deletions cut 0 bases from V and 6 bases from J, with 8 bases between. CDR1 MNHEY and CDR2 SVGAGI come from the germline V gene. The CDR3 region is CASSYSPGAGELFF. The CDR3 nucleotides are TGTGCCAGCAGTTACTCGCCAGGGGCCGGGGAGCTGTTTTTT.

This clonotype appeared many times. In DNA form, the CDR3 reads TGTGCCAGCAGTGAACCAGGGGCCAAAAACATTCAGTACTTC. Its protein is CASSEPGAKNIQYF. The chain carries TRBV2 and TRBJ2-4, with D possibly TRBD1 on 5 matching bases. Trimming took 2 bases from V and 1 from J, leaving 6 bases between them. The CDR3 totals 14 residues. Germline V gives CDR1 SNHLY, CDR2 FYNNEI.

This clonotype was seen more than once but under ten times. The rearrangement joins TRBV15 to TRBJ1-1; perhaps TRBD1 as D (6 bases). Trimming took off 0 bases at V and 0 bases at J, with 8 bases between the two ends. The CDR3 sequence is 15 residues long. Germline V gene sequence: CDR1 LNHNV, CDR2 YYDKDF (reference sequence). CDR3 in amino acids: CATSREGGMNTEAFF. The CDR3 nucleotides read TGTGCCACCAGCAGAGAAGGGGGGATGAACACTGAAGCTTTCTTT.

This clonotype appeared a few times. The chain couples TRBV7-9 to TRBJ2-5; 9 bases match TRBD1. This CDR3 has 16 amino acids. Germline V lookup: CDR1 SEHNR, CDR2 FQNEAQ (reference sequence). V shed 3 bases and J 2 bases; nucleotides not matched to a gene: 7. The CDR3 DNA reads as TGTGCCAGCAGCTTCGAGGGACAGGGCCCACAAGAGACCCAGTACTTC. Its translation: CASSFEGQGPQETQYF.

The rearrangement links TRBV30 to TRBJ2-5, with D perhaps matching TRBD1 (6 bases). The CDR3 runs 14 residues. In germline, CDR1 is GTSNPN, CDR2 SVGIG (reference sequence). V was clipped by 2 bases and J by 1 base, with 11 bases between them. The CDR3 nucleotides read TGTGCCTGGAGTACTCAGGGGTCCCAAGAGACCCAGTACTTC. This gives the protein CAWSTQGSQETQYF.

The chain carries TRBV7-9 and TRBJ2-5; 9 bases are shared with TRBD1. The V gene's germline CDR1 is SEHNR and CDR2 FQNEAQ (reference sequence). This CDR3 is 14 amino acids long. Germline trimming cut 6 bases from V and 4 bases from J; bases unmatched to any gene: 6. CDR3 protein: CASRSGTGTETQYF. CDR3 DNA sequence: TGTGCCAGCAGATCTGGGACAGGGACAGAGACCCAGTACTTC.

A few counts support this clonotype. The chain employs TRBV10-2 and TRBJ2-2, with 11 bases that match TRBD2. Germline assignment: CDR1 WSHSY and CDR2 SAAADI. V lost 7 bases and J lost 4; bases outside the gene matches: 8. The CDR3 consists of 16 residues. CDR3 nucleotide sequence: TGCGCCAGCACCTCACCGGGACTAGCGGTCACCGGGGAGCTGTTTTTT. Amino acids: CASTSPGLAVTGELFF.

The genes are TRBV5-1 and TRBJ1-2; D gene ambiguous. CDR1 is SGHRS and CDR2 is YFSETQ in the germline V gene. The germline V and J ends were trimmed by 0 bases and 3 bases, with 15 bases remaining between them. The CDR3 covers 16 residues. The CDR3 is CASSLVSRSKDYGYTF. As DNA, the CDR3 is TGCGCCAGCAGCTTGGTTTCGAGAAGCAAGGACTATGGCTACACCTTC.

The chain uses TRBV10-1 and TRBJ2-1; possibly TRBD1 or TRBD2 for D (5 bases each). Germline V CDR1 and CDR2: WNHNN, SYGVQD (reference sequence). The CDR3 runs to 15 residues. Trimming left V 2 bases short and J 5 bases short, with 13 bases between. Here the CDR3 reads CASSETGGINNEQFF. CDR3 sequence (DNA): TGCGCCAGCAGTGAGACTGGGGGTATTAACAATGAGCAGTTCTTC.

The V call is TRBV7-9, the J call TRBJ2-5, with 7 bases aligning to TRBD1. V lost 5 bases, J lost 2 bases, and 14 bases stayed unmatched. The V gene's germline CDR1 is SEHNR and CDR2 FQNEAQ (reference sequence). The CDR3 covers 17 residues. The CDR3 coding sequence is TGTGCCAGCAGCCCACTGCTCACGGGGACAGAGCAAGAGACCCAGTACTTC. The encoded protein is CASSPLLTGTEQETQYF.

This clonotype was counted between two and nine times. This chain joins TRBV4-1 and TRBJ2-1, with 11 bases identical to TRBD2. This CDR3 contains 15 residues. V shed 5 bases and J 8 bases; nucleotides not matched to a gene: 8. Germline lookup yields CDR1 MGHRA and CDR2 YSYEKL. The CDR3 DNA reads TGCGCCAGCAGCACCACTAGCGGGAGTTGGGATGAGCAGTTCTTC. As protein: CASSTTSGSWDEQFF.

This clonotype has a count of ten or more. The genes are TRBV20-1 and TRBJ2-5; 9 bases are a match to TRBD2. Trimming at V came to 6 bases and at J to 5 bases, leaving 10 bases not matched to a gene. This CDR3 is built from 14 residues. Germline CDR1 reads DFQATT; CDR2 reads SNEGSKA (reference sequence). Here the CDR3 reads CSAPSGVLRETQYF. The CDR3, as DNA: TGCAGTGCACCTAGCGGGGTTTTGCGGGAGACCCAGTACTTC.

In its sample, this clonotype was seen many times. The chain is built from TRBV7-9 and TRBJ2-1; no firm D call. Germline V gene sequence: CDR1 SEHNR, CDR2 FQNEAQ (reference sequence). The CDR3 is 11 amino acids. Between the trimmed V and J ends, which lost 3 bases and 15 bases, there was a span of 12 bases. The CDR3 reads CASSFPLETFF. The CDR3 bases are TGTGCCAGCAGCTTTCCTCTGGAGACGTTCTTC.